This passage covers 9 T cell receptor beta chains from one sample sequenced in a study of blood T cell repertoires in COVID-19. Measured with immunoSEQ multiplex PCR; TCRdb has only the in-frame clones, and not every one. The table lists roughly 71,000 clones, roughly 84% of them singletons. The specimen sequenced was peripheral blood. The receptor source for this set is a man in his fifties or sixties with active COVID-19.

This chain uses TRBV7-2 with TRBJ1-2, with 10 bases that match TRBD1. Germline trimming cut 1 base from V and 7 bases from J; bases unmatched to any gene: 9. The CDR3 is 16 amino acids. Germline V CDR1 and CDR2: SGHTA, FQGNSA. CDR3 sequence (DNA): TGTGCCAGCAGCTTAGGCGTTCCGGGACAGGGGAGTGGCTACACCTTC. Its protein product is CASSLGVPGQGSGYTF.

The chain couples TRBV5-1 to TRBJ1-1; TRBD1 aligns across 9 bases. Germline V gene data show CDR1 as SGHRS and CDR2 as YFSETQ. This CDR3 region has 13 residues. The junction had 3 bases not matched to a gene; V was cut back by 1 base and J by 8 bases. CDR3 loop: CASSLWDREEAFF. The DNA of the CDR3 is TGCGCCAGCAGCTTGTGGGACAGGGAGGAAGCTTTCTTT. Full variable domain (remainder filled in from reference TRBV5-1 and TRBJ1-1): KAGVTQTPRYLIKTRGQQVTLSCSPISGHRSVSWYQQTPGQGLQFLFEYFSETQRNKGNFPGRFSGRQFSNSRSEMNVSTLELGDSALYLCASSLWDREEAFFGQGTRLTVV.

The CDR3 loop reads CASSPAQGTQYF. In DNA, the CDR3 is TGTGCCAGCTCACCTGCCCAGGGGACCCAGTACTTC. The V and J genes are TRBV18 and TRBJ2-5; D may be TRBD1 (5 bases). The germline CDR1 and CDR2 sequences are KGHSH and LQKENI. Trimming pared 3 bases from V and 7 bases from J, leaving 9 bases between. The CDR3 covers 12 residues.

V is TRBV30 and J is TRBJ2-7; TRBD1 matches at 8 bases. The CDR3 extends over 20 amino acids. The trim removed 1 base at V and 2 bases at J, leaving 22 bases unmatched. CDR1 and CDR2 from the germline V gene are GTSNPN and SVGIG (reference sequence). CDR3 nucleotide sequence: TGTGCCTGGAGTGGGATTTCGGGACAGGTAACGAGAGGATTCACCTACGAGCAGTACTTC. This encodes CAWSGISGQVTRGFTYEQYF.

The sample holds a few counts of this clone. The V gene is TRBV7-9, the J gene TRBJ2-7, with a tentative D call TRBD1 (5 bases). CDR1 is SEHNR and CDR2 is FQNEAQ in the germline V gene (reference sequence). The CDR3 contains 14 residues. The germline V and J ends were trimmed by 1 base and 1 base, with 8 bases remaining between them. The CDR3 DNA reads TGTGCCAGCAGCTTAGTCGACAGATCCTACGAGCAGTACTTC. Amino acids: CASSLVDRSYEQYF.

The CDR3 sequence: CSARQGINSPLHF. CDR3 coding DNA: TGCAGCGCTCGACAGGGGATTAATTCACCCCTCCACTTT. This chain connects TRBV29-1 to TRBJ1-6; 8 bases line up with TRBD1. This CDR3 has 13 amino acids. The J segment lost 6 bases and the V segment lost 7 bases, leaving 5 bases of the junction unmatched. The germline CDR1 and CDR2 sequences are SQVTM and ANQGSEA.

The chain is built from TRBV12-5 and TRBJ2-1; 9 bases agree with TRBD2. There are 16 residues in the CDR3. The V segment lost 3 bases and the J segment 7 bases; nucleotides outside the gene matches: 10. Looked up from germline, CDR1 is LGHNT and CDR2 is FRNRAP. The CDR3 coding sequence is TGTGCTAGTGGTTTTTCCGTAGCGGGAGAGGAAAATGAGCAGTTCTTC. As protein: CASGFSVAGEENEQFF.

The chain's CDR3 is CASSPQTSGSINEQFF. In nucleotides, the CDR3 is TGTGCCAGCAGCCCCCAGACTAGCGGGAGTATAAATGAGCAGTTCTTC. The chain employs TRBV7-9 and TRBJ2-1; 12 bases align to TRBD2. Germline V gene sequence: CDR1 SEHNR, CDR2 FQNEAQ (reference sequence). The CDR3 loop spans 16 amino acids. The V and J ends lost 5 bases and 7 bases, in that order; junction bases with no gene match: 9.

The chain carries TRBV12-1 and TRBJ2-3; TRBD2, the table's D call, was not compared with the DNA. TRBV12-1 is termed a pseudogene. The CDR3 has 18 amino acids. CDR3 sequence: CASSFTLFTPSSTDTQYF. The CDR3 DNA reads TGTGCCAGCAGCTTTACCCTCTTTACTCCCTCTAGCACAGATACGCAGTATTTT.